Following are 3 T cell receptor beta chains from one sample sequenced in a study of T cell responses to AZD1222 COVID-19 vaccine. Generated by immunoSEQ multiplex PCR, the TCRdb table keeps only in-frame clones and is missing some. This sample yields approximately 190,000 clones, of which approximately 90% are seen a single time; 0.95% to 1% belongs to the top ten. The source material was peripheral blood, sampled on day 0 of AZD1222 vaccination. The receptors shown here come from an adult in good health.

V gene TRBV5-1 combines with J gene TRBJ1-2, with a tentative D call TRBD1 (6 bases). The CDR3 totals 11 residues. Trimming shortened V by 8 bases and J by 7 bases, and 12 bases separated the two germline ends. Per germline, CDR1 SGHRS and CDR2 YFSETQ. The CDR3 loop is CASDRLGGYTF. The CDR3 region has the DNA TGCGCCAGTGACAGGCTGGGTGGCTACACCTTC.

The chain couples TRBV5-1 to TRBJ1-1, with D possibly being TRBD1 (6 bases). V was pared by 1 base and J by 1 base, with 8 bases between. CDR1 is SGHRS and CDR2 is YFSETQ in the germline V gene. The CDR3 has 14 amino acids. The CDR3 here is CASSLTQGNTEAFF. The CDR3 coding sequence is TGCGCCAGCAGCTTGACACAGGGGAACACTGAAGCTTTCTTT.

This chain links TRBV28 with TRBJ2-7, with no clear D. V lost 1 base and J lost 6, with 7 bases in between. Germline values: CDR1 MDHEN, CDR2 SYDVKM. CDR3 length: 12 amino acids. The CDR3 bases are TGTGCCAGCAGTTTATTGGACCGCGAGCAGTACTTC. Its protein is CASSLLDREQYF. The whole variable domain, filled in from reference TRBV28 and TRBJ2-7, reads DVKVTQSSRYLVKRTGEKVFLECVQDMDHENMFWYRQDPGLGLRLIYFSYDVKMKEKGDIPEGYSVSREKKERFSLILESASTNQTSMYLCASSLLDREQYFGPGTRLTVT.